This passage covers 8 T cell receptor beta chains from one sample sequenced in a study of T cell responses to AZD1222 COVID-19 vaccine. Produced via immunoSEQ multiplex PCR; TCRdb's table is partial and in-frame only. The sample has around 120,000 clones; 80% to 90% are singletons. The source material was peripheral blood, sampled on day 0 of AZD1222 vaccination. These receptors originate from an adult in good health.

V gene TRBV5-1 combines with J gene TRBJ2-3; D is possibly TRBD1 or TRBD2 (6 bases each). Germline V gene sequence: CDR1 SGHRS, CDR2 YFSETQ. Trimming stripped 2 bases from V and 4 bases from J, with 11 bases between. This CDR3 comprises 14 residues. In nucleotides, the CDR3 is TGCGCCAGCAGCTTTGGGGGGCGGTCAGATACGCAGTATTTT. Translation: CASSFGGRSDTQYF.

This clone was observed once. The J gene is TRBJ1-2, the V gene TRBV3-1 (or the pseudogene TRBV3-2); 8 bases fit TRBD1. Germline CDR1 reads LGHDT; CDR2 reads YNNKEL (reference sequence). CDR3 size: 15 residues. The ends lost 3 bases at V and 4 bases at J; junction bases unmatched: 7. CDR3 region: CASSQAAGGGYGYTF. The CDR3 DNA sequence: TGTGCCAGCAGCCAGGCGGCAGGGGGCGGCTATGGCTACACCTTC.

The J gene is TRBJ2-7, the V gene TRBV11-3, with D possibly TRBD2 on 6 matching bases. V was clipped by 4 bases and J by 3 bases, with 31 bases between them. The V gene's germline CDR1 is SGHNT and CDR2 YENEEA. The CDR3 is 20 residues long. The DNA of the CDR3 is TGTGCCAGCAGCTCAACCCGGAGGGACGAATATCAGGGACGGGGCTACGAGCAGTACTTC. Its translation: CASSSTRRDEYQGRGYEQYF.

The V call is TRBV7-8, the J call TRBJ1-5, with D possibly TRBD1 on 5 matching bases. V was pared by 4 bases and J by 6 bases, with 16 bases between. This CDR3 has 15 amino acids. CDR1 SGHVS and CDR2 FQNEAQ come from the germline V gene. The CDR3 is CASSSPNSGTQPQHF. CDR3 in DNA: TGTGCCAGCAGCTCCCCCAACTCAGGGACTCAGCCCCAGCATTTT.

This clone is a singleton in its sample. The chain recombines TRBV5-5 with TRBJ2-3; D is undetermined. The ends were cut back, 4 bases at V and 7 bases at J, with 7 bases in the middle. The germline V gene encodes CDR1 SGHKS and CDR2 YYEKEE (reference sequence). The CDR3 extends over 11 amino acids. CDR3 nucleotides: TGTGCCAGCAGCCCTCAGTATACGCAGTATTTT. It yields the protein CASSPQYTQYF.

The chain has TRBV4-1 and TRBJ2-3; unclear D gene. This CDR3 contains 13 residues. Trimming stripped 3 bases from V and 5 bases from J, with 9 bases between. Germline CDR1 is MGHRA and CDR2 is YSYEKL. CDR3 in amino acids: CASSQALRDTQYF. For the CDR3, the DNA is TGCGCCAGCAGCCAGGCCCTCAGAGATACGCAGTATTTT.

V is TRBV27 and J is TRBJ1-2, with D unresolved. The CDR3 consists of 13 residues. V lost 3 bases, J lost 2 bases, and 7 bases lay in between. CDR1 is MNHEY and CDR2 is SMNVEV in the germline V gene (reference sequence). CDR3 region: CASSFTQNYGYTF. The CDR3 coding sequence is TGTGCCAGCAGTTTTACACAGAACTATGGCTACACCTTC.

This chain joins TRBV3-1 (or the pseudogene TRBV3-2) and TRBJ2-3, with unresolved D. Germline V lookup: CDR1 LGHDT, CDR2 YNNKEL (reference sequence). This CDR3 comprises 12 residues. Trimming left V 4 bases short and J 6 bases short, with 8 bases between. DNA of the CDR3: TGTGCCAGCAGCCGCAACATGGATACGCAGTATTTT. Its translation is CASSRNMDTQYF.